These 8 T cell receptor beta chains originate from one sample sequenced in a study of T cell responses to AZD1222 COVID-19 vaccine. Clones were read by immunoSEQ multiplex PCR, and TCRdb kept only the in-frame ones, dropping some. The sample yields around 150,000 clones, 75% to 95% seen once. The sequenced sample was peripheral blood, obtained 28 days after the second AZD1222 dose. The receptors stem from an adult who received the AZD1222 COVID-19 vaccine.

CDR3 in DNA: TGTGCCTGGAGTGCAACTCAGGGTAGTCGCTACACCTTC. This encodes CAWSATQGSRYTF. The J gene is TRBJ1-2, the V gene TRBV30; weak D call: TRBD1 (5 bases). Germline lookup yields CDR1 GTSNPN and CDR2 SVGIG (reference sequence). V was shortened by 1 base and J by 9 bases, with 15 bases between the two germline ends. CDR3 length: 13 amino acids.

The V and J genes are TRBV18 and TRBJ2-5; a weak D match, TRBD1 (5 bases). This CDR3 comprises 14 residues. V gave up 4 bases and J gave up 2 bases, with 11 bases separating them. Looked up from germline, CDR1 is KGHSH and CDR2 is LQKENI. The CDR3 is CASSLDRAQETQYF. In nucleotides, the CDR3 is TGTGCCAGCTCACTTGACAGAGCACAAGAGACCCAGTACTTC.

The rearrangement links TRBV5-4 to TRBJ1-3; D may be TRBD1 (5 bases). This CDR3 is built from 16 residues. The germline V gene encodes CDR1 SGHNT and CDR2 YYREEE (reference sequence). Trimming left V 3 bases short and J 0 bases short, with 13 bases between. The CDR3 DNA follows: TGTGCCAGCAGCTGGGGCGGGAAGGTCTCTGGAAACACCATATATTTT. It translates to CASSWGGKVSGNTIYF.

J is TRBJ1-4 and V is TRBV5-1; 9 bases are a match to TRBD1. CDR1 is SGHRS and CDR2 is YFSETQ in the germline V gene. V lost 0 bases and J lost 4; bases outside the gene matches: 1. The CDR3 covers 15 residues. In DNA, the CDR3 is TGCGCCAGCAGCTTGGGGACAGGGGTTAATGAAAAACTGTTTTTT. This gives the protein CASSLGTGVNEKLFF.

The V gene is TRBV30, the J gene TRBJ2-2; tentatively, D is TRBD1 (6 bases). Germline assignment: CDR1 GTSNPN and CDR2 SVGIG (reference sequence). The CDR3 is made up of 12 amino acids. V gave up 5 bases and J gave up 6 bases, with 10 bases separating them. The CDR3 reads CAWGTYPGELFF. CDR3 nucleotides: TGTGCCTGGGGGACATATCCCGGGGAGCTGTTTTTT.

This chain joins TRBV30 and TRBJ2-1; 9 nucleotides line up with TRBD2. Trimming removed 3 bases from V and 1 base from J; junction bases left unmatched: 1. This CDR3 is built from 14 residues. The germline V gene encodes CDR1 GTSNPN and CDR2 SVGIG (reference sequence). The CDR3, as DNA: TGTGCCTGGAGGGGACTAGCTTCCTACAATGAGCAGTTCTTC. Encoded protein: CAWRGLASYNEQFF. The whole variable domain, remainder taken from reference TRBV30 and TRBJ2-1, is SQTIHQWPATLVQPVGSPLSLECTVEGTSNPNLYWYRQAAGRGLQLLFYSVGIGQISSEVPQNLSASRPQDRQFILSSKKLLLSDSGFYLCAWRGLASYNEQFFGPGTRLTVL.

The table lists this clone with a count of one. The rearrangement uses TRBV7-2 and TRBJ1-3; a possible D gene is TRBD1 (6 bases). The ends were cut back, 4 bases at V and 0 bases at J, with 19 bases in the middle. Germline values: CDR1 SGHTA, CDR2 FQGNSA. The CDR3 runs to 18 residues. Written as DNA, the CDR3 is TGTGCCAGCAGCTCGCCAGCCGGGACACTGAACTCTGGAAACACCATATATTTT. The encoded protein is CASSSPAGTLNSGNTIYF.

The chain links TRBV2 to TRBJ1-2; TRBD1 agrees at 7 bases. The CDR3 has 13 amino acids. V trimming: 3 bases; J trimming: 8 bases; junction bases outside the gene matches: 6. CDR1 is SNHLY and CDR2 is FYNNEI in the germline V gene. Written as DNA, the CDR3 is TGTGCCAGCAGTGATTGGGACAGTCGGGGCTACACCTTC. Encoded protein: CASSDWDSRGYTF. The full variable domain, rest sourced from reference TRBV2 and TRBJ1-2, is EPEVTQTPSHQVTQMGQEVILRCVPISNHLYFYWYRQILGQKVEFLVSFYNNEISEKSEIFDDQFSVERPDGSNFTLKIRSTKLEDSAMYFCASSDWDSRGYTFGSGTRLTVV.